The sequence of this T cell receptor beta chain was determined in a study of beta chain features in type 1 diabetes. Looking at the study overall: Healthy donors resembled patients in age, gender and cell yields.

Comment on this clone: Its antigen is as yet unknown.

J gave up 7 bases and V 3 bases, and 11 bases lay outside the gene matches. The CDR3 is 16 residues long. Germline V gene lookup returns CDR1 LGHNA and CDR2 YSLEER. Sequenced material consisted of expressed TCRB transcripts (all of the isolated RNA was reverse transcribed). Sequencing used immunoSEQ multiplex PCR; TCRdb keeps in-frame clones, though not all of them. The sample includes around 310,000 clones, 13% of them seen just once. The study, taken as a whole, reports: Moderate but significant shortening of TCRB CDR3s was recorded in all four CD4+ subsets from Type 1 diabetes patients. Unsettled here was the matter of whether HLA type influences TCRB rearrangement. Naive, central memory and Treg TCRB repertoires appeared more alike in patients than in healthy donors.

It was one heparinised blood draw, averaging about 110 mL, that each donor gave. Sequenced material: naive CD4+ T cells from blood. The receptor comes from a woman aged 18-29 years with type 1 diabetes. The gene calls are TRBV4-3 and TRBJ1-2, with 10 bases fitting TRBD1. The CDR3 loop reads CASSHPPGQGLGGYTF. The CDR3 DNA follows: TGCGCCAGCAGCCATCCCCCGGGACAGGGGTTAGGTGGCTACACCTTC.